The T cell receptor beta chain described here comes from a study of T-cell reconstitution after alpha-beta-depleted transplantation in children (dated by TCRdb to about 2016). General notes on the study: The study quantitatively tracked T-cell immune reconstitution after TCRalphabeta/CD19-depleted allogeneic hematopoietic cell transplantation in children using TCR repertoire profiling.

The CDR3 measures 16 amino acids from cysteine to phenylalanine. Only CDR3 DNA is held: 48 bases, read in frame from base 1. V drops 5 bases and J drops 2 bases, leaving 17 bases in between. Reading the germline V gene (reference sequence) gives CDR1 SEHNR and CDR2 FQNEAQ. What the study reported, not specific to this receptor: In some patients, the high TCRbeta diversity seen at day 60 was put down to recipient T cells and intrathymic progenitors that had survived conditioning. Apparently early alphabetaT-cell count recovery about two months after transplant reportedly relied on only several hundred rapidly expanded clones derived from non-depleted graft cells. The frequencies of hyperexpanded clones fell over the following months, and after one year, T-cell counts and TCRbeta diversity were mostly attributed to newly produced T cells.

Library preparation employed PCR. This sample was sequenced with an Illumina HiSeq 2500. To normalize quantification of the TCRbeta repertoire, the TCR libraries were built with molecular barcoding that relied on unique molecular identifiers. In TCRdb, the public reads were trimmed at Q25 with fastp and aligned with MiXCR, with productive beta chains retained. One record per CDR3 amino acid sequence lists the most common genes and DNA. This sample has 280,000 or so distinct CDR3 sequences in its table, and roughly 11% of those were observed once. Around 22% of the sample goes to the ten largest clones. What the treatment or condition label conveys for this sample: allogeneic hematopoietic cell transplantation with graft depleted of TCRalphabeta T cells and CD19 B cells. The transplant recipients were children given TCRalphabeta/CD19-depleted allogeneic hematopoietic cell grafts. This clonotype was counted many times. Its antigen remains undetermined. Base qualities are not at hand, and no much larger clone is one base apart.

Here the sequenced sample was peripheral blood, taken 180 days after TCRalphabeta/CD19-depleted stem cell transplant. This TCR was sampled from a male patient between 2 and 10 years old who had a stem cell transplant for chronic granulomatous disease, so the T cells may come from the graft donor. The sequence joins TRBV7-9 to TRBJ2-3; the D segment cannot be called with confidence. The DNA sequence reads TGTGCCAGCAGCCCCGGGTTGAGGCCCCCCACAGATACGCAGTATTTT. The encoded protein is CASSPGLRPPTDTQYF.